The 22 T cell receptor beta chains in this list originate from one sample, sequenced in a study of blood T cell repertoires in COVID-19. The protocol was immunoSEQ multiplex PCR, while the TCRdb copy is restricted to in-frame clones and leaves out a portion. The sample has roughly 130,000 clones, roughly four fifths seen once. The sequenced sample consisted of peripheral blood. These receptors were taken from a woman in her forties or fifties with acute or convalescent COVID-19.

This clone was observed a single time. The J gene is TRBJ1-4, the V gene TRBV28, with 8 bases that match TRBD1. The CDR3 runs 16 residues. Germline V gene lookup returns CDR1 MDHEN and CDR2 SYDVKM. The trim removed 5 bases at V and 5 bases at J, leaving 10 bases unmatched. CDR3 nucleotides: TGTGCCAGCAGTCCTTGGACAGGGAGGGAAAATGAAAAACTGTTTTTT. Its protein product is CASSPWTGRENEKLFF.

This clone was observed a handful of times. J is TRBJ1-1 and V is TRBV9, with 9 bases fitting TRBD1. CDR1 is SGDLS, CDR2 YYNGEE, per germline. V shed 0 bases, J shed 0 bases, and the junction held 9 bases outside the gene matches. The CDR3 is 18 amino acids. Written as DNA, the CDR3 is TGTGCCAGCAGCGTAGCTGTGGGGACAGGGCTTATGAACACTGAAGCTTTCTTT. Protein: CASSVAVGTGLMNTEAFF.

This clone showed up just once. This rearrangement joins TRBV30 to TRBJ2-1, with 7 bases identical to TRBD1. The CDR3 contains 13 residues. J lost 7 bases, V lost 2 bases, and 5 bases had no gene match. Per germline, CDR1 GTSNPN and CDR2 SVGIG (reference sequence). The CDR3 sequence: CAWSSGQWNEQFF. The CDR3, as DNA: TGTGCCTGGAGTTCGGGACAGTGGAATGAGCAGTTCTTC.

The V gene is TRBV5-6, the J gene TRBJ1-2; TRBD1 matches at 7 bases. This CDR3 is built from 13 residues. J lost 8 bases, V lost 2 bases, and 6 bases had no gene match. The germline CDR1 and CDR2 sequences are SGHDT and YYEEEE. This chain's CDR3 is CASSFTGTAGYTF. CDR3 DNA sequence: TGTGCCAGCAGCTTTACCGGGACAGCGGGCTACACCTTC.

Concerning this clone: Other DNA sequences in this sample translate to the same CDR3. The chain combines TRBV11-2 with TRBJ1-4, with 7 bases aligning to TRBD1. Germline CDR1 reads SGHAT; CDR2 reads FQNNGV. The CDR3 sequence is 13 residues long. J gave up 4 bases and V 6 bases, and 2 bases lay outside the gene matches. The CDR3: CASRGQSNEKLFF. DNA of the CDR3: TGTGCCAGCAGGGGACAGAGTAATGAAAAACTGTTTTTT.

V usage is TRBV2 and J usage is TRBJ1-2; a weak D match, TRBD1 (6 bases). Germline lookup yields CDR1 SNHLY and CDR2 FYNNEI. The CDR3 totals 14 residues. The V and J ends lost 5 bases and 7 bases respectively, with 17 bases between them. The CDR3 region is CASSLQGVGTGYTF. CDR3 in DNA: TGTGCCAGCAGTTTACAGGGAGTCGGGACTGGCTACACCTTC.

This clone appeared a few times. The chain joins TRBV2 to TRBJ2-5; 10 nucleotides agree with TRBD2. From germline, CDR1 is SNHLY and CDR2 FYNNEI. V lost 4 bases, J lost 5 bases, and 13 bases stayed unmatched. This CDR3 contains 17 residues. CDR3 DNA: TGTGCCAGCAGTGCTTTAGCAGCGGGGGGGTTTGGGGAGACCCAGTACTTC. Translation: CASSALAAGGFGETQYF.

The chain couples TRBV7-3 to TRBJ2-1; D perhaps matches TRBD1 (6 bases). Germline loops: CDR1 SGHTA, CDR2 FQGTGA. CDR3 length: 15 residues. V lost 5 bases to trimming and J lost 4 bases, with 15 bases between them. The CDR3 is CASSGRTANYNEQFF. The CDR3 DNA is TGTGCCAGCAGCGGTAGGACAGCAAATTACAATGAGCAGTTCTTC.

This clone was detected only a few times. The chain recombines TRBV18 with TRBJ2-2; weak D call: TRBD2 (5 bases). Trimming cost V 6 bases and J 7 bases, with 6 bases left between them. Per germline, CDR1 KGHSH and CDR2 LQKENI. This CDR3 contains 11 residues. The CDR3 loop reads CASSGSGELFF. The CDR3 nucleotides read TGTGCCAGCTCGGGGAGCGGGGAGCTGTTTTTT. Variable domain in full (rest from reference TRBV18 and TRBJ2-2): NAGVMQNPRHLVRRRGQEARLRCSPMKGHSHVYWYRQLPEEGLKFMVYLQKENIIDESGMPKERFSAEFPKEGPSILRIQQVVRGDSAAYFCASSGSGELFFGEGSRLTVL.

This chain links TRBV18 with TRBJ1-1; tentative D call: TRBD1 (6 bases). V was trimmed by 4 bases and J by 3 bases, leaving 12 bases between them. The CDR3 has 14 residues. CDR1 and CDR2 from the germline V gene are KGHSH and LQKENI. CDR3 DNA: TGTGCCAGCTCACGGAACACAGGGTACACTGAAGCTTTCTTT. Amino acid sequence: CASSRNTGYTEAFF.

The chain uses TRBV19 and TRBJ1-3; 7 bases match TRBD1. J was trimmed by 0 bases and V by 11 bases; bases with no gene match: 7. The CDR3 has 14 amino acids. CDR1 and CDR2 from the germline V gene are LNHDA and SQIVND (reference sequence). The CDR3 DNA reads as TGTGCCTCCTCAGGGGGGTTCTCTGGAAACACCATATATTTT. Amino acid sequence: CASSGGFSGNTIYF.

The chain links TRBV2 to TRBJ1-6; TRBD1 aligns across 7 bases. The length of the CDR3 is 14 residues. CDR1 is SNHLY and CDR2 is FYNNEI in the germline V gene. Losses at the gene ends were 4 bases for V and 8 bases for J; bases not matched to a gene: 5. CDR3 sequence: CASSAAGGDSPLHF. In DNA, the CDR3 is TGTGCCAGCAGTGCCGCAGGGGGAGATTCACCCCTCCACTTT.

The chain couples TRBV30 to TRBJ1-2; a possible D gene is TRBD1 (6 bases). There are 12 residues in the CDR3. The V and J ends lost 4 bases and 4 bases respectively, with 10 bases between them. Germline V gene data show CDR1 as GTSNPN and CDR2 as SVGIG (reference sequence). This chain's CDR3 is CAWTRDIYGYTF. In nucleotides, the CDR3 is TGTGCCTGGACCAGGGACATCTATGGCTACACCTTC.

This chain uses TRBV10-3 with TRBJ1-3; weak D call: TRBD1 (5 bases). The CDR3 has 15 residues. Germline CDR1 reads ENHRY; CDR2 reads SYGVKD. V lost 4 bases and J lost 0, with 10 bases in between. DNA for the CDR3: TGTGCCATCAGTGCCAGGGCAGACTCTGGAAACACCATATATTTT. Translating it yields CAISARADSGNTIYF.

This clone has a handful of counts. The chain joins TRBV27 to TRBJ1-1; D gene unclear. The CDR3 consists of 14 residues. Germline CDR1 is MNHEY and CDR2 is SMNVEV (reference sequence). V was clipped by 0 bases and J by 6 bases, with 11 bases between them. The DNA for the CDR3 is TGTGCCAGCAGTTTATCGGCCGAACGCTCTGAAGCTTTCTTT. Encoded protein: CASSLSAERSEAFF.

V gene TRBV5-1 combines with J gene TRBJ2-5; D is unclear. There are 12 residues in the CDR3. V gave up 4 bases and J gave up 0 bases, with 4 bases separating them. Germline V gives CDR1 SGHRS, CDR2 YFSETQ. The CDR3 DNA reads TGCGCCAGCAGCGACAACCAAGAGACCCAGTACTTC. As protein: CASSDNQETQYF. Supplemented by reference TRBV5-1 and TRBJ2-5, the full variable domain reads KAGVTQTPRYLIKTRGQQVTLSCSPISGHRSVSWYQQTPGQGLQFLFEYFSETQRNKGNFPGRFSGRQFSNSRSEMNVSTLELGDSALYLCASSDNQETQYFGPGTRLLVL.

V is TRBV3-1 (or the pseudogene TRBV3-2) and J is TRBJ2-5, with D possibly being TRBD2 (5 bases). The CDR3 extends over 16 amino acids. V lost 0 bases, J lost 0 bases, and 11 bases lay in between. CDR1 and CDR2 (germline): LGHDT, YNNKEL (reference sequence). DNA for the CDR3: TGTGCCAGCAGCCAAGATTTCGGAGGCAACCAAGAGACCCAGTACTTC. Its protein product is CASSQDFGGNQETQYF.

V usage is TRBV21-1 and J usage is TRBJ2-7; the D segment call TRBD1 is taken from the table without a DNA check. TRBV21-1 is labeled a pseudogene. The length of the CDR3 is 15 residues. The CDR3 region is CASSKWVRAPYEQYF. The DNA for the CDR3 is TGTGCCAGCAGCAAATGGGTCAGGGCGCCCTACGAGCAGTACTTC.

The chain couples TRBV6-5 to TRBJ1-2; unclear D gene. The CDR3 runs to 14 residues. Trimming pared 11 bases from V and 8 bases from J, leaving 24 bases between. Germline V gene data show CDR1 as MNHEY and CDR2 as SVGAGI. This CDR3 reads CAASAGGNVYGYTF. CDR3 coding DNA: TGTGCCGCGTCAGCCGGCGGCAATGTATACGGCTACACCTTC.

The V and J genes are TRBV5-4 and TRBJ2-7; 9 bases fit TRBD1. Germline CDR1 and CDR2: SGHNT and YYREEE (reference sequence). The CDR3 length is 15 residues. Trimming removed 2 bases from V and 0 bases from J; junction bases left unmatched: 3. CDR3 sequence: CASSFRGQGSYEQYF. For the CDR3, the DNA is TGTGCCAGCAGCTTCAGGGGACAGGGCTCCTACGAGCAGTACTTC. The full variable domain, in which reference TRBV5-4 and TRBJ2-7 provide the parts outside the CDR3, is ETGVTQSPTHLIKTRGQQVTLRCSSQSGHNTVSWYQQALGQGPQFIFQYYREEENGRGNFPPRFSGLQFPNYSSELNVNALELDDSALYLCASSFRGQGSYEQYFGPGTRLTVT.

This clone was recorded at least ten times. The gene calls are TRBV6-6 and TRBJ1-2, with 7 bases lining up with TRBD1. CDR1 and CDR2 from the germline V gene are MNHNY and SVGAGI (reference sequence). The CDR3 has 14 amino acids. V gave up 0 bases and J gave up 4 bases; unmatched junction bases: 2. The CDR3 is CASSYSRDSYGYTF. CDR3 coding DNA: TGTGCCAGCAGTTACTCGCGGGACAGCTATGGCTACACCTTC.

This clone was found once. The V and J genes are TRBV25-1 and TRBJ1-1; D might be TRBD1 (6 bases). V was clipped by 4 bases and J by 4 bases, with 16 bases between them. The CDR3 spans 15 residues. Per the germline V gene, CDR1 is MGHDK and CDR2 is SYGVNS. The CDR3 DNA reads TGTGCCAGCAGTGTACAACTTACAGGGTTCACTGAAGCTTTCTTT. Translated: CASSVQLTGFTEAFF. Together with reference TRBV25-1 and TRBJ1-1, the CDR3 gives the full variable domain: EADIYQTPRYLVIGTGKKITLECSQTMGHDKMYWYQQDPGMELHLIHYSYGVNSTEKGDLSSESTVSRIRTEHFPLTLESARPSHTSQYLCASSVQLTGFTEAFFGQGTRLTVV.